Each of the 5 T cell receptor beta chains below was sequenced from the same sample in a study of OX40 agonist ivuxolimab in advanced cancers. The assay was immunoSEQ multiplex PCR, and TCRdb's table has in-frame clones only and misses some. The sample lists 65,000 to 85,000 clones; roughly 92% were seen once. This specimen consisted of CD4+ or CD8+ T cells sorted from blood, obtained in a trial of the OX40 agonist ivuxolimab. All receptors derive from an adult with an advanced solid tumor such as melanoma, head and neck, liver or kidney cancer.

This chain joins TRBV19 and TRBJ1-3, with unresolved D. CDR3 size: 15 residues. Germline assignment: CDR1 LNHDA and CDR2 SQIVND (reference sequence). V lost 3 bases and J 0 bases, leaving 9 bases between the germline ends. CDR3 region: CASSIATSSGNTIYF. CDR3 sequence (DNA): TGTGCCAGTAGTATCGCCACAAGCTCTGGAAACACCATATATTTT.

The CDR3 spells CASSVGTGLLEKLFF. The DNA for the CDR3 is TGTGCCAGCAGCGTTGGGACAGGGCTCTTGGAAAAACTGTTTTTT. The chain carries TRBV9 and TRBJ1-4; 9 nucleotides agree with TRBD1. Trimming at V came to 2 bases and at J to 8 bases, leaving 7 bases not matched to a gene. This CDR3 spans 15 amino acids. Germline V lookup: CDR1 SGDLS, CDR2 YYNGEE.

This chain joins TRBV7-6 and TRBJ2-5; TRBD2 matches 12 bases. The germline CDR1 and CDR2 sequences are SGHVS and FNYEAQ. Trimming took 7 bases from V and 2 from J; bases not matched to a gene: 17. This CDR3 spans 19 amino acids. The CDR3 DNA reads as TGTGCCAGCACCCCGCGCCCGATGACTAGCGGGAGAGGACAAGAGACCCAGTACTTC. Residues: CASTPRPMTSGRGQETQYF.

V gene TRBV28 combines with J gene TRBJ2-5; D is undetermined. V lost 3 bases, J lost 4 bases, and 15 bases lay in between. Germline V gene sequence: CDR1 MDHEN, CDR2 SYDVKM. This CDR3 region has 15 residues. The CDR3 nucleotides are TGTGCCAGCAGTTTCCCAACTCCGGGCAGAGAGACCCAGTACTTC. Translation: CASSFPTPGRETQYF.

In its sample, this clone was seen once. This rearrangement joins TRBV7-6 to TRBJ2-3; 11 nucleotides match TRBD2. The CDR3 spans 16 residues. CDR1 and CDR2 (germline): SGHVS, FNYEAQ. The V gene end was trimmed by 6 bases and the J gene end by 0 bases; junction bases not matched to a gene: 5. CDR3 amino acids: CASSSGLAASTDTQYF. The CDR3 DNA reads as TGTGCCAGCAGTTCGGGACTAGCGGCTAGCACAGATACGCAGTATTTT.